One sample yielded the 2 T cell receptor beta chains listed below, sequenced in a study of blood T cell repertoires in COVID-19. Assay used: immunoSEQ multiplex PCR; TCRdb lists only in-frame clones, some missing. Counted here are under 450,000 clones, 70% to 85% occurring once; the ten biggest clones make up about 1.2%. What was sequenced was peripheral blood. Receptor source: a human donor with acute or convalescent COVID-19. The donor label of this sample is uncertain.

The V gene is TRBV29-1, the J gene TRBJ2-7; TRBD2 might be the D (6 bases). CDR3 size: 13 residues. V lost 4 bases and J lost 1, with 11 bases in between. Germline CDR1 and CDR2: SQVTM and ANQGSEA. The CDR3 DNA reads TGCAGCGTTGTAACCGGGGGTTCCTACGAGCAGTACTTC. Translated, it gives CSVVTGGSYEQYF.

The genes are TRBV3-1 (or the pseudogene TRBV3-2) and TRBJ1-5; possibly TRBD1 for D (6 bases). V lost 0 bases to trimming and J lost 10 bases, with 13 bases between them. Germline V gives CDR1 LGHDT, CDR2 YNNKEL (reference sequence). The CDR3 runs to 14 residues. CDR3 sequence (DNA): TGTGCCAGCAGCCAAGACAGGGGCGTGAAACCCCAGCATTTT. Its protein is CASSQDRGVKPQHF.